The 12 T cell receptor beta chains below come from one sample, sequenced in a study of human T cells and chemical hapten exposure (dated by TCRdb to 2020 to 2023). This sample's time point label indicates: pre-sensitization, week 0. The treatment or condition label here, explained by the study, means: therapeutic diphenylcyclopropenone sensitization with weekly scalp DPC. Receptor libraries were prepared by RACE. Data came from a NextSeq 500. TCRdb reprocessed the public reads (quality trimming at Q25 with fastp, clone calling with MiXCR) and kept in-frame beta chains. Each entry merges the rows of one CDR3 protein and shows their most common DNA and genes. This sample is represented by approximately 260,000 distinct CDR3 sequences; about 8.6% of them were singletons. Over 2% of the sample belongs to the ten largest clones. Material: whole blood, obtained in connection with sensitization to the hapten diphenylcyclopropenone (DPC). The receptors derive from a woman aged 40 to 50 with alopecia areata. Some clones in this sample may be carry-over from other donors' samples.

This clonotype occurred many times. The chain recombines TRBV6-2 or TRBV6-3 with TRBJ2-5, with 7 nucleotides matching TRBD1. Germline-derived CDR1 and CDR2 are MNHEY and SVGEGT. Losses at the gene ends were 5 bases for V and 2 bases for J; bases not matched to a gene: 5. The CDR3 runs 14 residues. The CDR3 DNA follows: TGTGCCAGCAGTCGGACAGGCGGGCAAGAGACCCAGTACTTC. Translated, it gives CASSRTGGQETQYF.

The sample holds a few counts of this clonotype. V is TRBV13 and J is TRBJ1-6; D is perhaps TRBD1 (6 bases). The V end lost 6 bases, the J end lost 10 bases, and 19 bases lay between the germline ends. The CDR3 is 15 amino acids. The germline V gene encodes CDR1 PRHDT and CDR2 FYEKMQ (reference sequence). The CDR3 nucleotides are TGTGCCAGCAGACCAAGGGGGACGACGGACTCACCCCTCCACTTT. Translating gives CASRPRGTTDSPLHF.

This clonotype occurred a few times. The chain links TRBV20-1 to TRBJ2-6, with D unclear. V was trimmed by 3 bases and J by 1 base, leaving 4 bases between them. The CDR3 is 13 residues long. Per germline, CDR1 DFQATT and CDR2 SNEGSKA (reference sequence). The CDR3 is CSASESGANVLTF. Written as DNA, the CDR3 is TGCAGTGCTAGCGAATCTGGGGCCAACGTCCTGACTTTC.

The chain links TRBV7-3 to TRBJ2-2, with D tentatively TRBD2 (6 bases). Trimming took off 4 bases at V and 4 bases at J, with 16 bases between the two ends. From germline, CDR1 is SGHTA and CDR2 FQGTGA. The CDR3 sequence is 16 residues long. CDR3 bases: TGTGCCAGCAGCTCCGCTGGAATCGGGGGCACCGGGGAGCTGTTTTTT. It yields the protein CASSSAGIGGTGELFF.

The rearrangement links TRBV5-1 to TRBJ2-1; D remains unclear. This CDR3 region has 15 residues. Deletions cut 6 bases from V and 0 bases from J, with 13 bases between. Germline CDR1 and CDR2: SGHRS and YFSETQ. The CDR3 region has the DNA TGCGCCAGCACCACCGGGCAGAGCTCCTACAATGAGCAGTTCTTC. The encoded protein is CASTTGQSSYNEQFF.

The chain carries TRBV28 and TRBJ2-7; 10 bases map to TRBD1. V was clipped by 4 bases and J by 3 bases; unmatched bases: 6. The CDR3 has 15 residues. CDR1 is MDHEN, CDR2 SYDVKM, per germline. For the CDR3, the DNA is TGTGCCAGCAGTTCAGCCGGGACAGGGGTCTACGAGCAGTACTTC. Its protein product is CASSSAGTGVYEQYF.

This clonotype showed up many times. The chain uses TRBV6-2 or TRBV6-3 and TRBJ1-1, with TRBD1 matching 8 bases. V was pared by 3 bases and J by 4 bases, with 7 bases of the junction left unmatched. Germline V CDR1 and CDR2: MNHEY, SVGEGT. CDR3 length equals 15 residues. CDR3 region: CASSYPRQGSTEAFF. DNA for the CDR3: TGTGCCAGCAGTTATCCCCGACAGGGGTCCACTGAAGCTTTCTTT.

This chain uses TRBV11-1 with TRBJ2-3, with 9 bases matching TRBD1. There are 14 residues in the CDR3. The J segment lost 5 bases and the V segment lost 4 bases, leaving 4 bases of the junction unmatched. From germline, CDR1 is SGHAT and CDR2 FQDESV (reference sequence). The DNA of the CDR3 is TGTGCCAGCAGCTCGGACAGGGGAGGAGATACGCAGTATTTT. As protein: CASSSDRGGDTQYF.

The sample holds a few counts of this clonotype. V is TRBV3-1 and J is TRBJ1-1; D ambiguous. The CDR3 has 13 residues. Germline CDR1 reads LGHDT; CDR2 reads YNNKEL (reference sequence). V was clipped by 5 bases and J by 6 bases, with 13 bases between them. The CDR3, as DNA: TGTGCCAGCAGCTTTGCCGGGTTGCCTGAAGCTTTCTTT. It translates to CASSFAGLPEAFF.

Here the CDR3 reads CATSRVSLRGSEKLFF. The CDR3 nucleotides read TGTGCCACCAGCAGAGTGAGCCTGAGGGGGAGTGAAAAACTGTTTTTT. The rearrangement uses TRBV15 and TRBJ1-4; possible D gene TRBD1, 6 bases. V gave up 1 base and J gave up 7 bases, with 16 bases separating them. This CDR3 region has 16 residues. Germline V lookup: CDR1 LNHNV, CDR2 YYDKDF (reference sequence).

The chain links TRBV29-1 to TRBJ2-7; 10 positions match TRBD1. CDR3 size: 14 residues. After removal of 5 bases from V and 5 bases from J, the junction contained 9 bases not matched to a gene. Germline assignment: CDR1 SQVTM and CDR2 ANQGSEA. The CDR3 nucleotides read TGCAGCGTTAAATCCGGGACAGGGGACAACGAGCAGTACTTC. Protein: CSVKSGTGDNEQYF.

This clonotype has a count of ten or more. The chain employs TRBV12-3 or TRBV12-4 and TRBJ1-1; weak D call: TRBD1 (5 bases). V was clipped by 5 bases and J by 0 bases, with 13 bases between them. The CDR3 is 15 residues long. The CDR3 loop is CASSPRTTMNTEAFF. In DNA, the CDR3 is TGTGCCAGCAGTCCAAGGACAACAATGAACACTGAAGCTTTCTTT.